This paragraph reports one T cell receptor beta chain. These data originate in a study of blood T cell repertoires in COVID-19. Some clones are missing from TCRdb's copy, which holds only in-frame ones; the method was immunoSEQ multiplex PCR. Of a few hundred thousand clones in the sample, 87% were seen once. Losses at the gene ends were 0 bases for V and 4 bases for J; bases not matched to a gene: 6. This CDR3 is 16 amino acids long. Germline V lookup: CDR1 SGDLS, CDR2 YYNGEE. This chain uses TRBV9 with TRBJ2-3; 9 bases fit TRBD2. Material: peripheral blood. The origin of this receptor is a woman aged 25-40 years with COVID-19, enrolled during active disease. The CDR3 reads CASSVGSGRIADTQYF. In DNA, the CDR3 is TGTGCCAGCAGCGTAGGTAGCGGGAGAATCGCAGATACGCAGTATTTT.